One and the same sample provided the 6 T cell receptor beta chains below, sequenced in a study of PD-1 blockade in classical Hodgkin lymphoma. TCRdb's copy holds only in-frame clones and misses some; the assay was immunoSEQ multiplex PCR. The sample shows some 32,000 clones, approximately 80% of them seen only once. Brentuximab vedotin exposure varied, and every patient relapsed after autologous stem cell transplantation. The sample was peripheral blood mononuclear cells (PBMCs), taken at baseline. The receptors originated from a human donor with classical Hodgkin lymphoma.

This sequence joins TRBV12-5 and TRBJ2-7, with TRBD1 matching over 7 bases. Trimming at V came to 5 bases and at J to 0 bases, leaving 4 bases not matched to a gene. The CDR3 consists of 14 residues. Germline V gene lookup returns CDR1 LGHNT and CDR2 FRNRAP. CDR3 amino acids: CASGLGTDSYEQYF. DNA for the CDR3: TGTGCTAGTGGTCTCGGGACAGACTCCTACGAGCAGTACTTC.

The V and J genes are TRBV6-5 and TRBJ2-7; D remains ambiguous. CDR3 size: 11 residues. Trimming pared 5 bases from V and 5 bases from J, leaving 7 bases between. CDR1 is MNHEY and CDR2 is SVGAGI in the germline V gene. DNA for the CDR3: TGTGCCAGCAGTACTCGAAACGAGCAGTACTTC. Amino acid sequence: CASSTRNEQYF.

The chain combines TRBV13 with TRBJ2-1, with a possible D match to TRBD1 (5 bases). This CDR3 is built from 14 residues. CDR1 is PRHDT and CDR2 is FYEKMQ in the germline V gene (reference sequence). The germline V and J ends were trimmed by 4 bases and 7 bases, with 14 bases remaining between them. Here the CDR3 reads CASSSPGLGNEQFF. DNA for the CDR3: TGTGCCAGCAGCTCTCCAGGGCTCGGGAATGAGCAGTTCTTC.

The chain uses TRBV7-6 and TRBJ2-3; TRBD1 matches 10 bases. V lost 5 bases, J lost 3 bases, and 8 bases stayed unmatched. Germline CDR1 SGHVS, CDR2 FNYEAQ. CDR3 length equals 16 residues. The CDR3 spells CASSHDRGRGTDTQYF. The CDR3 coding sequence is TGTGCCAGCAGCCATGACAGGGGGCGCGGTACAGATACGCAGTATTTT.

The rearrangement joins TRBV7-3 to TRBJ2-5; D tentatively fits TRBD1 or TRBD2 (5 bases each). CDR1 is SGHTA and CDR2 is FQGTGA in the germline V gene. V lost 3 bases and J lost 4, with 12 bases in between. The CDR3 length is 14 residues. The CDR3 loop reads CASSFGEGRETQYF. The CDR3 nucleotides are TGTGCCAGCAGCTTTGGAGAGGGGAGAGAGACCCAGTACTTC.

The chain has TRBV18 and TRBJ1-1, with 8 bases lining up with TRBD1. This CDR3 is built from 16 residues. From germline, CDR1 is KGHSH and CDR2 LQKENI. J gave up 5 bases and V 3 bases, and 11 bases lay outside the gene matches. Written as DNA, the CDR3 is TGTGCCAGCTCACCCCTTCAGGGGGCGCAGCGGACTGAAGCTTTCTTT. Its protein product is CASSPLQGAQRTEAFF. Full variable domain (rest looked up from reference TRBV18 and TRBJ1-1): NAGVMQNPRHLVRRRGQEARLRCSPMKGHSHVYWYRQLPEEGLKFMVYLQKENIIDESGMPKERFSAEFPKEGPSILRIQQVVRGDSAAYFCASSPLQGAQRTEAFFGQGTRLTVV.